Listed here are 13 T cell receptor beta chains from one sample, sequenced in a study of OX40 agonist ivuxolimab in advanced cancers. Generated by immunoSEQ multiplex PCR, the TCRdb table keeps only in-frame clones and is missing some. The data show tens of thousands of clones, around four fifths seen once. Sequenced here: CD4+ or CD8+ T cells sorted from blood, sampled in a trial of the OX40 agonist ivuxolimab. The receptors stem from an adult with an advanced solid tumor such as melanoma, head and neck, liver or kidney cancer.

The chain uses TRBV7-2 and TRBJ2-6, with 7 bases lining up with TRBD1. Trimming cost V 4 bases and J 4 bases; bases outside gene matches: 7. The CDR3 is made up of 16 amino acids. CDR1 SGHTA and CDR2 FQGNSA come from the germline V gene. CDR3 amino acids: CASSSGQFRGANVLTF. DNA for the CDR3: TGTGCCAGCAGCTCGGGACAGTTTAGGGGGGCCAACGTCCTGACTTTC.

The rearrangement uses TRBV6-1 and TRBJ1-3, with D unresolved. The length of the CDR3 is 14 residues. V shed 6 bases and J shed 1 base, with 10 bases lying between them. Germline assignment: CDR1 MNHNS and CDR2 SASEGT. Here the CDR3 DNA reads TGTGCCAGCAGCGCCTCAAGGTCTGGAAACACCATATATTTT. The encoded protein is CASSASRSGNTIYF.

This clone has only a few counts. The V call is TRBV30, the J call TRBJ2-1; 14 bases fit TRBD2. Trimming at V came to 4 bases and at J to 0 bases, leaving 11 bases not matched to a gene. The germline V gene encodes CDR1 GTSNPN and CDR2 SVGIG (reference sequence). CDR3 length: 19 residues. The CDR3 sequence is CAWMIGRTSGGRSYNEQFF. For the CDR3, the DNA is TGTGCCTGGATGATTGGCCGGACTAGCGGGGGGCGCTCCTACAATGAGCAGTTCTTC.

The CDR3 DNA reads TGTGCCATCACGCGCGCTGGGGCCAACGTCCTGACTTTC. The encoded protein is CAITRAGANVLTF. The J gene is TRBJ2-6, the V gene TRBV7-9; no firm D call. Germline V gene lookup returns CDR1 SEHNR and CDR2 FQNEAQ (reference sequence). The V gene lost 10 bases and the J gene lost 2 bases, with 9 bases spanning the gap. The CDR3 totals 13 residues.

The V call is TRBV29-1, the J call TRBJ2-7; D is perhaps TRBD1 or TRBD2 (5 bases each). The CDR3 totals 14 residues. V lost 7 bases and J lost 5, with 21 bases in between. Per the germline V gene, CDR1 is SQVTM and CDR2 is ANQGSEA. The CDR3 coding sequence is TGCAGCGCCCGAAGGTGGGACCGCCCCAACGAGCAGTACTTC. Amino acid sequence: CSARRWDRPNEQYF.

Here the CDR3 DNA reads TGTGCCAGCAGCGTAACTTCTGTCACAGATACGCAGTATTTT. It yields the protein CASSVTSVTDTQYF. The chain has TRBV9 and TRBJ2-3; D gene uncertain. The CDR3 extends over 14 amino acids. The V gene lost 1 base and the J gene lost 2 bases, with 8 bases spanning the gap. CDR1 and CDR2 from the germline V gene are SGDLS and YYNGEE.

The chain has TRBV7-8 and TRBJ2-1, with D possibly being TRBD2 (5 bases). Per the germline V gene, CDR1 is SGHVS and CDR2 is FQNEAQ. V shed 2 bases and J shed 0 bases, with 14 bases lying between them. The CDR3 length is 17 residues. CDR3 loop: CASSLFSGSTSYNEQFF. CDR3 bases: TGTGCCAGCAGCTTATTCAGCGGCTCAACCTCCTACAATGAGCAGTTCTTC. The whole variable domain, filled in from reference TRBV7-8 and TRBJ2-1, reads GAGVSQSPRYKVAKRGQDVALRCDPISGHVSLFWYQQALGQGPEFLTYFQNEAQLDKSGLPSDRFFAERPEGSVSTLKIQRTQQEDSAVYLCASSLFSGSTSYNEQFFGPGTRLTVL.

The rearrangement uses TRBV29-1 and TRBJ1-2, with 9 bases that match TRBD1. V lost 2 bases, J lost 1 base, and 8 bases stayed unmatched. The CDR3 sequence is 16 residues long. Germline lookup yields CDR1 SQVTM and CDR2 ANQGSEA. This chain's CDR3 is CSVESTGTGNNYGYTF. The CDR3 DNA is TGCAGCGTTGAATCCACCGGGACAGGGAATAACTATGGCTACACCTTC.

The CDR3 bases are TGTGCCAGCAGTGAACTGATCCCGCGACAGGTTCCGTTCTTC. Translated, it gives CASSELIPRQVPFF. This chain links TRBV6-1 with TRBJ2-1, with TRBD1 as a possible D gene (6 bases). Germline V gene sequence: CDR1 MNHNS, CDR2 SASEGT. This CDR3 has 14 residues. Between the trimmed V and J ends, which lost 2 bases and 15 bases, there was a span of 20 bases.

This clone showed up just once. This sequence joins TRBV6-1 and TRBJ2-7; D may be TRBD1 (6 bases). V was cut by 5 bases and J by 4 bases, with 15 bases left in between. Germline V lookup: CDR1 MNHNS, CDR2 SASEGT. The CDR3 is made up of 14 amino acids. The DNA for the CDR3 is TGTGCCAGCAGTATGGACAGAGACCGGTACGAGCAGTACTTC. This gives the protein CASSMDRDRYEQYF.

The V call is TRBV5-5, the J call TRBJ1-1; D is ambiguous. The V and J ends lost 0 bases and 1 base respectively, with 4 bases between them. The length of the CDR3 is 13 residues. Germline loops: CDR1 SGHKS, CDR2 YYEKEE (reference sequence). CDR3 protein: CASSLVPNTEAFF. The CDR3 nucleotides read TGTGCCAGCAGCTTGGTACCGAACACTGAAGCTTTCTTT. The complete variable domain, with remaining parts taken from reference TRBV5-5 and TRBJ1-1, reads DAGVTQSPTHLIKTRGQQVTLRCSPISGHKSVSWYQQVLGQGPQFIFQYYEKEERGRGNFPDRFSARQFPNYSSELNVNALLLGDSALYLCASSLVPNTEAFFGQGTRLTVV.

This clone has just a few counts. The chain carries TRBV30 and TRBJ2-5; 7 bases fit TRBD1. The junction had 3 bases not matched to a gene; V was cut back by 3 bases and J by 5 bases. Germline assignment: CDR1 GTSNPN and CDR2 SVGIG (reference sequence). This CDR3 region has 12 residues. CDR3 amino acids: CAWRTGRETQYF. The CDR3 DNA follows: TGTGCCTGGAGGACAGGGCGCGAGACCCAGTACTTC.

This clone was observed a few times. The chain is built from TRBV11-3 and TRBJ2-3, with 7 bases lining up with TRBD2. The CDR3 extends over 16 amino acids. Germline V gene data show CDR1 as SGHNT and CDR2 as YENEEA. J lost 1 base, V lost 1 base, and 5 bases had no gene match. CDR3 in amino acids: CASSLVAGSGTDTQYF. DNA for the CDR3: TGTGCCAGCAGCTTAGTAGCGGGTAGCGGCACAGATACGCAGTATTTT.